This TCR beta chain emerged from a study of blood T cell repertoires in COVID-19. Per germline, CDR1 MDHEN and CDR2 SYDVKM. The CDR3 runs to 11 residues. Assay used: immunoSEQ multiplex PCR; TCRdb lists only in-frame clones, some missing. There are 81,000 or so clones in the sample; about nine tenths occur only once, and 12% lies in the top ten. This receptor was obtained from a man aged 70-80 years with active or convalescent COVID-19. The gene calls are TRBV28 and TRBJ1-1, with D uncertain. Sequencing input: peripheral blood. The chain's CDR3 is CASAGNTEAFF. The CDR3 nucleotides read TGTGCGTCAGCGGGGAACACTGAAGCTTTCTTT.